This T cell receptor (beta chain) was documented in a study of blood T cell repertoires in COVID-19. V lost 6 bases and J 2 bases, leaving 4 bases between the germline ends. The CDR3 length is 11 residues. Data came from immunoSEQ multiplex PCR; TCRdb stores just in-frame clones and leaves some out. Of under 200,000 clones in the sample, roughly 82% were seen once. This sequence originates from a woman aged 60 to 75 with acute COVID-19. Sequencing was performed on PBMCs or T cells enriched from blood (not recorded which). V gene TRBV12-3 or TRBV12-4 combines with J gene TRBJ1-2; unclear D gene. The CDR3 spells CASRLNYGYTF. The CDR3 DNA reads as TGTGCCAGCAGACTAAACTATGGCTACACCTTC.